These 6 T cell receptor beta chains were sequenced from one sample in a study of OX40 agonist ivuxolimab in advanced cancers. Libraries were prepared by immunoSEQ multiplex PCR; TCRdb keeps only in-frame clonotypes and omits some of them. The data show some 75,000 clones, with approximately 90% seen just once and more than 0.6% held by the top ten. The sequencing used CD4+ or CD8+ T cells sorted from blood, collected in a trial of the OX40 agonist ivuxolimab. Receptors were obtained from an adult with an advanced solid tumor such as melanoma, head and neck, liver or kidney cancer.

This chain joins TRBV4-2 and TRBJ2-5, with D maybe TRBD2 (6 bases). Germline CDR1 reads LGHNA; CDR2 reads YNFKEQ. V lost 1 base, J lost 1 base, and 13 bases lay in between. The CDR3 sequence is 16 residues long. CDR3: CASSQGGGGSQETQYF. The CDR3 coding sequence is TGTGCCAGCAGCCAAGGGGGAGGCGGTTCCCAAGAGACCCAGTACTTC.

The chain employs TRBV6-6 and TRBJ1-3; D perhaps matches TRBD1 (6 bases). Germline CDR1 and CDR2: MNHNY and SVGAGI (reference sequence). CDR3 length equals 15 residues. V was pared by 4 bases and J by 2 bases, with 12 bases between. For the CDR3, the DNA is TGTGCCAGCAGTTTGACGGGGGCCACTGGAAACACCATATATTTT. Translating it yields CASSLTGATGNTIYF.

J is TRBJ1-5 and V is TRBV25-1, with a weak D call TRBD1 (6 bases). V was pared by 4 bases and J by 4 bases, with 11 bases between. The germline CDR1 and CDR2 sequences are MGHDK and SYGVNS. This CDR3 comprises 14 residues. The CDR3 reads CASSASQGNQPQHF. The CDR3 DNA is TGTGCCAGCAGTGCATCACAGGGTAATCAGCCCCAGCATTTT.

This clone was observed a single time. V gene TRBV11-3 combines with J gene TRBJ2-7; D might be TRBD1 (6 bases). The V end was cut by 5 bases, the J end by 6 bases, with 14 bases between. The germline V gene has CDR1 SGHNT and CDR2 YENEEA. The CDR3 is 13 amino acids. The CDR3 sequence is CASSAGQYLEQYF. CDR3 DNA: TGTGCCAGCAGCGCCGGACAGTACCTCGAGCAGTACTTC.

The chain links TRBV5-6 to TRBJ2-7, with no clear D. The germline V and J ends were trimmed by 0 bases and 4 bases, with 8 bases remaining between them. Germline CDR1 is SGHDT and CDR2 is YYEEEE. The CDR3 has 13 amino acids. CDR3 bases: TGTGCCAGCAGCTTGGTGGGGTCTTACGAGCAGTACTTC. Translating it yields CASSLVGSYEQYF.

This chain connects TRBV30 to TRBJ1-3; TRBD1 might be the D (5 bases). This CDR3 comprises 13 residues. CDR1 GTSNPN and CDR2 SVGIG come from the germline V gene (reference sequence). Trimming pared 0 bases from V and 12 bases from J, leaving 15 bases between. The CDR3 DNA reads TGTGCCTGGAGTGTCGGTGGGACGGCGCACATATATTTT. It specifies CAWSVGGTAHIYF.